This T cell receptor beta chain was sequenced in a study of CD4 T cells in relation to SARS-CoV-2 and coronaviruses. Measured with immunoSEQ multiplex PCR; TCRdb has only the in-frame clones, and not every one. The sample records around 22,000 clones, around 75% being singletons. As regards this clone: The antigen is not known.

The unexposed donors gave CD4+ T cells in 2011-2018, prior to COVID-19. The cells were cultured for about ten days before CD4+ T cells were isolated. Source material: CD4+ T cells from PBMCs, cultured in vitro. The clonotype was recovered from a human donor in good health.

Written as DNA, the CDR3 is TGTGCCAGCAGCCAAGTGGGCAGAATATATGAAGCTTTCTTT. This codes for CASSQVGRIYEAFF. This sequence joins TRBV3-1 (or the pseudogene TRBV3-2) and TRBJ1-1; D is ambiguous. Looked up from germline, CDR1 is LGHDT and CDR2 is YNNKEL (reference sequence). V was shortened by 1 base and J by 7 bases, with 13 bases between the two germline ends. The CDR3 covers 14 residues.